The 21 T cell receptor beta chains reported below all come from one sample, sequenced in a study of untreated major depressive disorder. Clones were read by immunoSEQ multiplex PCR, and TCRdb kept only the in-frame ones, dropping some. The data hold 20,000 to 25,000 clones, with 87% observed a single time. Source material: CD4+ T cells from PBMCs. These receptors were collected from a woman aged 30 to 39 in good health.

This clone has more than one count but fewer than ten. The J gene is TRBJ2-4, the V gene TRBV2; 9 bases are shared with TRBD1. The CDR3 totals 13 residues. V dropped 7 bases and J dropped 9; count of bases not matched to a gene: 7. From germline, CDR1 is SNHLY and CDR2 FYNNEI. CDR3 nucleotide sequence: TGTGCCAGCACCGACAGGGGGAAGGGCATTCAGTACTTC. Its translation: CASTDRGKGIQYF. Full variable domain (missing parts from reference TRBV2 and TRBJ2-4): EPEVTQTPSHQVTQMGQEVILRCVPISNHLYFYWYRQILGQKVEFLVSFYNNEISEKSEIFDDQFSVERPDGSNFTLKIRSTKLEDSAMYFCASTDRGKGIQYFGAGTRLSVL.

This sequence joins TRBV12-2 and TRBJ1-6. TRBV12-2 is a documented pseudogene. CDR3 size: 12 residues. CDR3 nucleotides: TGTGCAAGTCCCCCCGAGGCCACACCCCTCCACTTT. It yields the protein CASPPEATPLHF.

The V call is TRBV7-2, the J call TRBJ1-6; unclear D gene. This CDR3 has 15 amino acids. The V and J ends lost 4 bases and 7 bases respectively, with 14 bases between them. CDR1 is SGHTA, CDR2 FQGNSA, per germline. The CDR3 sequence: CASSYKTPQNSPLHF. In nucleotides, the CDR3 is TGTGCCAGCAGCTATAAGACCCCCCAAAATTCACCCCTCCACTTT.

Points on this clone: The sample has other DNA sequences that encode this CDR3 too. The rearrangement links TRBV2 to TRBJ2-5; TRBD2 aligns across 7 bases. Germline V gives CDR1 SNHLY, CDR2 FYNNEI. V lost 6 bases to trimming and J lost 1 base; unmatched junction nucleotides: 8. CDR3 length: 15 residues. The CDR3 protein is CASRASGSLQETQYF. In DNA, the CDR3 is TGTGCCAGCAGGGCTAGCGGATCCCTCCAAGAGACCCAGTACTTC. The full variable domain, in which reference TRBV2 and TRBJ2-5 provide the parts outside the CDR3, is EPEVTQTPSHQVTQMGQEVILRCVPISNHLYFYWYRQILGQKVEFLVSFYNNEISEKSEIFDDQFSVERPDGSNFTLKIRSTKLEDSAMYFCASRASGSLQETQYFGPGTRLLVL.

The chain recombines TRBV5-1 with TRBJ2-3, with TRBD1 as a possible D gene (5 bases). V gave up 2 bases and J gave up 8 bases, with 9 bases separating them. The germline V gene has CDR1 SGHRS and CDR2 YFSETQ. The CDR3 length is 12 residues. In DNA, the CDR3 is TGCGCCAGCAGCTTACAGGAAGGTACGCAGTATTTT. This codes for CASSLQEGTQYF. Filled out from reference TRBV5-1 and TRBJ2-3, the complete variable domain reads KAGVTQTPRYLIKTRGQQVTLSCSPISGHRSVSWYQQTPGQGLQFLFEYFSETQRNKGNFPGRFSGRQFSNSRSEMNVSTLELGDSALYLCASSLQEGTQYFGPGTRLTVL.

The chain uses TRBV6-6 and TRBJ2-5; 8 bases align to TRBD1. The better agreement between TRBJ2-7 and the DNA end casts doubt on the J call. This CDR3 is built from 15 residues. Germline-derived CDR1 and CDR2 are MNHNY and SVGAGI (reference sequence). CDR3 coding DNA: TGTGCCAGCAGTCCGGCAGGGGGCTCCTCCTACGAGCAGTACTTC. This translates into CASSPAGGSSYEQYF.

This clone has a handful of counts. The rearrangement uses TRBV4-2 and TRBJ2-1; 8 bases align to TRBD2. The CDR3 length is 13 residues. The V gene end was trimmed by 4 bases and the J gene end by 10 bases; junction bases not matched to a gene: 6. The germline gives CDR1 LGHNA, CDR2 YNFKEQ. CDR3 DNA sequence: TGTGCCAGCAGCCGAATAGCGGGGAACGAGCAGTTCTTC. It codes for CASSRIAGNEQFF.

The chain is built from TRBV29-1 and TRBJ2-1, with 10 bases lining up with TRBD1. V trimming: 8 bases; J trimming: 4 bases; junction bases outside the gene matches: 5. The CDR3 covers 13 residues. Germline V lookup: CDR1 SQVTM, CDR2 ANQGSEA. The CDR3 sequence is CSTGQGGYNEQFF. The CDR3 DNA reads TGCAGCACAGGACAGGGGGGGTACAATGAGCAGTTCTTC.

V is TRBV7-3 and J is TRBJ1-5; D uncertain. The CDR3 runs 12 residues. V shed 2 bases and J shed 5 bases, with 4 bases lying between them. Germline V CDR1 and CDR2: SGHTA, FQGTGA. In nucleotides, the CDR3 is TGTGCCAGCAGCTTAGAGGATCAGCCCCAGCATTTT. This codes for CASSLEDQPQHF.

The CDR3 DNA sequence: TGTGCCAGTAGTACTTCCAAATCCTACGAGCAGTACTTC. Protein sequence: CASSTSKSYEQYF. This chain links TRBV19 with TRBJ2-7; D unresolved. Trimming removed 4 bases from V and 1 base from J, with 8 bases in between. The CDR3 is 13 amino acids. Germline CDR1 is LNHDA and CDR2 is SQIVND (reference sequence).

This chain links TRBV28 with TRBJ1-5; D possibly corresponds to TRBD1 (5 bases). CDR1 MDHEN and CDR2 SYDVKM come from the germline V gene. This CDR3 comprises 14 residues. The germline V and J ends were trimmed by 2 bases and 6 bases, with 11 bases remaining between them. The DNA for the CDR3 is TGTGCCAGCAGTTTAGGTGGGCAGGGTCAGCCCCAGCATTTT. Translating gives CASSLGGQGQPQHF.

This chain connects TRBV6-5 to TRBJ2-7; 8 bases agree with TRBD2. Germline V gene data show CDR1 as MNHEY and CDR2 as SVGAGI. CDR3 size: 14 residues. The trim removed 6 bases at V and 4 bases at J, leaving 8 bases unmatched. This CDR3 reads CASRRGERTYEQYF. As DNA, the CDR3 is TGTGCCAGCAGGCGGGGGGAGCGGACTTACGAGCAGTACTTC.

This clone was counted between two and nine times. V is TRBV29-1 and J is TRBJ1-1; possible D gene TRBD1, 5 bases. The CDR3 is 16 residues long. The V and J ends lost 4 bases and 7 bases respectively, with 25 bases between them. Germline CDR1 reads SQVTM; CDR2 reads ANQGSEA. CDR3 nucleotide sequence: TGCAGCGTTGTTTCTCCGGGGCCCCGATTCATTTATGAAGCTTTCTTT. Its translation: CSVVSPGPRFIYEAFF. The variable domain in full, completed from reference TRBV29-1 and TRBJ1-1, reads SAVISQKPSRDICQRGTSLTIQCQVDSQVTMMFWYRQQPGQSLTLIATANQGSEATYESGFVIDKFPISRPNLTFSTLTVSNMSPEDSSIYLCSVVSPGPRFIYEAFFGQGTRLTVV.

V and J are TRBV27 and TRBJ1-1; no firm D call. This CDR3 is built from 13 residues. Deletions cut 5 bases from V and 6 bases from J, with 13 bases between. The germline CDR1 and CDR2 sequences are MNHEY and SMNVEV (reference sequence). CDR3 sequence (DNA): TGTGCCAGCAGTCTGGTGAAGGGCTCTGAAGCTTTCTTT. Its protein product is CASSLVKGSEAFF.

The chain employs TRBV18 and TRBJ2-3, with 10 bases matching TRBD1. This CDR3 comprises 13 residues. V shed 2 bases and J 13 bases; nucleotides not matched to a gene: 6. Germline loops: CDR1 KGHSH, CDR2 LQKENI. The CDR3 nucleotides are TGTGCCAGCTCACCAAGTGACAGGGGGCGCAAGTATTTT. The encoded protein is CASSPSDRGRKYF.

This clone was seen only once. This sequence joins TRBV4-1 and TRBJ2-5; possible D gene TRBD2, 8 bases. The V gene's germline CDR1 is MGHRA and CDR2 YSYEKL. V was cut by 8 bases and J by 5 bases, with 18 bases left in between. The CDR3 runs to 14 residues. CDR3 protein: CASGPGGGHETQYF. For the CDR3, the DNA is TGCGCCAGCGGCCCGGGAGGGGGCCACGAGACCCAGTACTTC.

V usage is TRBV5-1 and J usage is TRBJ2-2; 7 nucleotides agree with TRBD1. The germline V gene encodes CDR1 SGHRS and CDR2 YFSETQ. The CDR3 is 16 residues long. The junction had 7 bases not matched to a gene; V was cut back by 4 bases and J by 1 base. In DNA form, the CDR3 reads TGCGCCAGCAGCGGGACAGACACTCAGAACACCGGGGAGCTGTTTTTT. Its translation is CASSGTDTQNTGELFF. Full variable domain (outside the CDR3, taken from reference TRBV5-1 and TRBJ2-2): KAGVTQTPRYLIKTRGQQVTLSCSPISGHRSVSWYQQTPGQGLQFLFEYFSETQRNKGNFPGRFSGRQFSNSRSEMNVSTLELGDSALYLCASSGTDTQNTGELFFGEGSRLTVL.

The chain links TRBV6-5 to TRBJ1-3; D is ambiguous. V was trimmed by 6 bases and J by 2 bases, leaving 11 bases between them. Germline V gene data show CDR1 as MNHEY and CDR2 as SVGAGI. CDR3 length: 14 amino acids. CDR3 DNA sequence: TGTGCCAGCAGCCGTTTTACCGCTGGAAACACCATATATTTT. Its translation: CASSRFTAGNTIYF.

This clone was picked up one time. The J gene is TRBJ2-7, the V gene TRBV6-1; TRBD1 is a possible D gene (6 bases). Germline V gene lookup returns CDR1 MNHNS and CDR2 SASEGT. V was trimmed by 4 bases and J by 4 bases, leaving 11 bases between them. CDR3 length: 13 amino acids. The CDR3 loop reads CASSGTARYEQYF. CDR3 coding DNA: TGTGCCAGCAGTGGGACAGCCAGATACGAGCAGTACTTC.

V usage is TRBV19 and J usage is TRBJ1-2; D gene uncertain. V was trimmed by 3 bases and J by 8 bases, leaving 7 bases between them. The CDR3 sequence is 11 residues long. Germline V lookup: CDR1 LNHDA, CDR2 SQIVND (reference sequence). The CDR3 DNA reads TGTGCCAGTAGTATGGCGCGGGGCTACACCTTC. The encoded protein is CASSMARGYTF.

This chain links TRBV14 with TRBJ1-1; the D gene is possibly TRBD1 (6 bases). The CDR3 length is 15 residues. The ends were cut back, 6 bases at V and 9 bases at J, with 23 bases in the middle. From germline, CDR1 is SGHDN and CDR2 FVKESK. In DNA, the CDR3 is TGTGCCAGCAGTCCCTGGGAGGAACAGGGAGTGAAAGCTTTCTTT. Its translation is CASSPWEEQGVKAFF.